This TCR beta chain was recorded in a study of T cells after yellow fever vaccination. Study context: Fractions low in cell number were prepared with SMART-Seq v4 Ultra Low Input.

TCRdb re-called the 5' RACE reads with MiXCR, one entry per CDR3 protein. This repertoire shows 95,000 to 150,000 distinct CDR3 sequences, 8% to 10% found once; its top ten account for less than 40%. This CDR3 has 23 amino acids. The material was CD8+ T cells sorted from PBMCs, obtained on the day of the yellow fever booster vaccination. The V gene is TRBV21-1, the J gene TRBJ2-6; the D segment call TRBD1 is taken from the table without a DNA check. TRBV21-1 is termed a pseudogene. The sequence was collected from a man between 18 and 29 years old who received the YFV17D yellow fever vaccine. The DNA for the CDR3 is TGTGCCAGCAGATACTCCTTCAGATGCGGGACAGAAAACAACCACTCTGGGGCCAACGTCCTGACTTTC. It specifies CASRYSFRCGTENNHSGANVLTF.